This T cell receptor beta chain is from a study of blood T cell repertoires in COVID-19. The CDR3 spans 17 residues. Germline V CDR1 and CDR2: SSHAT, FNYEAQ (reference sequence). TCRdb's copy holds only in-frame clones and misses some; the assay was immunoSEQ multiplex PCR. Of around 200,000 clones detected, 80% appear once; the ten largest clones hold about 7.7%. Regarding this clone: Its ends do not fully match the called genes, so a read error is possible.

V usage is TRBV7-7 and J usage is TRBJ2-5; D might be TRBD2 (5 bases). Sample: PBMCs or T cells enriched from blood (not recorded which). This receptor was identified in a woman in her forties with acute COVID-19. The CDR3 DNA is TGTGCTAGCAGCCTTCCCTCAAGCCCTCGAGGGCAAGAGACCCAGTACTTC. This sequence encodes CASSLPSSPRGQETQYF.